The clone carrying this T cell receptor beta chain has ten or more counts. This sample was included in a study of patients and donors after allogeneic stem cell transplantation. One entry per CDR3 protein, called by TCRdb with MiXCR from the RT-PCR reads. The sample lists about a million distinct CDR3 sequences; about a sixth were seen once. The germline gives CDR1 LGHNA, CDR2 YNFKEQ. The CDR3 totals 14 residues. Trimming shortened V by 3 bases and J by 4 bases, and 10 bases separated the two germline ends. Sequencing input: blood, either unsorted or a sorted T cell fraction (not recorded which). The clonotype originates from a human donor who was either an allogeneic HSCT recipient or a stem cell or donor lymphocyte infusion donor (not recorded which). It is not recorded whose cells these are; they may come from a transplant donor. The chain has TRBV4-2 and TRBJ1-3; tentatively, D is TRBD1 (5 bases). The CDR3 sequence is CASSQGLRGNTIYF. Here the CDR3 DNA reads TGTGCCAGCAGCCAGGGGCTGAGAGGAAACACCATATATTTT.